The rows below give T cell receptor beta chains drawn from one sample of a study of regulatory T cells in long-lasting Graves disease. Via MiXCR, TCRdb re-called the multiplex PCR reads, giving one row per CDR3 protein. The table includes a few hundred thousand distinct CDR3 sequences, 16% detected once. The same specimen was also included in a second study, on T cells in Graves' hyperthyroidism and ophthalmopathy.

The source material was peripheral blood mononuclear cells (PBMCs), sampled at new diagnosis, from a patient treated with antithyroid drugs. These receptors were taken from a man in his forties with Graves disease. The conserved cysteine and the conserved F or W are not part of the CDR3 here. Size is stated for part of the rows, as once, few or many counts, or as a class when the clone is expanded.

J gene: TRBJ1-1
V gene: TRBV5-6
clone size: many
CDR3 length: 12
CDR3 protein: ASSLGPVNTEAF

J gene: TRBJ2-5
V gene: TRBV11-3
clone size: many
CDR3 length: 17
CDR3 protein: ASSQLMAHSGGPVETQY

J gene: TRBJ2-2
V gene: TRBV24-1
clone size: NA
CDR3 length: 14
CDR3 protein: ATSDLDGHDSGELF

J gene: TRBJ1-3
V gene: TRBV7-2
clone size: many
CDR3 length: 13
CDR3 protein: ASSYGQRAGNTIY

J gene: TRBJ1-5
V gene: TRBV6-1
clone size: few
CDR3 length: 11
CDR3 protein: ASRGSRGQPQH

J gene: TRBJ2-5
V gene: TRBV7-3
clone size: few
CDR3 length: 12
CDR3 protein: ASSRQGLGETQY

J gene: TRBJ1-4
V gene: TRBV9
clone size: many
CDR3 length: 12
CDR3 protein: ASSATPLNEKLF

J gene: TRBJ1-6
V gene: TRBV7-9
clone size: many
CDR3 length: 13
CDR3 protein: ASSFGSSYNSPLH

J gene: TRBJ2-1
V gene: TRBV5-1
clone size: many
CDR3 length: 16
CDR3 protein: ASSSGTGAFRAYNEQF

J gene: TRBJ2-5
V gene: TRBV15
clone size: many
CDR3 length: 13
CDR3 protein: ATSSGQGPQETQY

J gene: TRBJ2-3
V gene: TRBV12-3/TRBV12-4
clone size: NA
CDR3 length: 12
CDR3 protein: ASVSGASPDTQY

J gene: TRBJ2-1
V gene: TRBV5-1
clone size: NA
CDR3 length: 14
CDR3 protein: ASSAAGTNFYNEQF

J gene: TRBJ2-7
V gene: TRBV6-1
clone size: many
CDR3 length: 15
CDR3 protein: ASRDLMGQGTHYEQY

J gene: TRBJ1-2
V gene: TRBV7-3
clone size: few
CDR3 length: 12
CDR3 protein: ASSLKGLDYGYT

J gene: TRBJ2-1
V gene: TRBV20-1
clone size: many
CDR3 length: 12
CDR3 protein: SAPARHKGNEQF

J gene: TRBJ1-3
V gene: TRBV15
clone size: NA
CDR3 length: 14
CDR3 protein: ATSFGSFISGNTIY

J gene: TRBJ2-5
V gene: TRBV6-1
clone size: many
CDR3 length: 14
CDR3 protein: ANGEGRGPWGETQY

J gene: TRBJ2-5
V gene: TRBV6-2/TRBV6-3
clone size: NA
CDR3 length: 14
CDR3 protein: ASSYSPLAIGETQY

J gene: TRBJ2-7
V gene: TRBV28
clone size: many
CDR3 length: 13
CDR3 protein: ASRGSFASSYEQY

J gene: TRBJ2-4
V gene: TRBV6-1
clone size: NA
CDR3 length: 14
CDR3 protein: ASSEVYSLAKNIQY

J gene: TRBJ2-6
V gene: TRBV27
clone size: NA
CDR3 length: 13
CDR3 protein: ASSFSVSGANVLT

J gene: TRBJ2-3
V gene: TRBV20-1
clone size: many
CDR3 length: 12
CDR3 protein: SARQAGGRNTQY

J gene: TRBJ2-1
V gene: TRBV7-3
clone size: few
CDR3 length: 10
CDR3 protein: ASSLTSDVQF

J gene: TRBJ2-1
V gene: TRBV7-3
clone size: many
CDR3 length: 14
CDR3 protein: ASSQGGLAGTSGQF

J gene: TRBJ1-6
V gene: TRBV28
clone size: many
CDR3 length: 15
CDR3 protein: ASSPFVVGGRNSPLH

J gene: TRBJ2-1
V gene: TRBV9
clone size: few
CDR3 length: 15
CDR3 protein: ASSPRGGGTGFNEQF

J gene: TRBJ2-2
V gene: TRBV27
clone size: many
CDR3 length: 13
CDR3 protein: ASSSRQVNTGELF

J gene: TRBJ1-4
V gene: TRBV12-3/TRBV12-4
clone size: once
CDR3 length: 10
CDR3 protein: ASNQAREKLF

J gene: TRBJ1-1
V gene: TRBV20-1
clone size: many
CDR3 length: 13
CDR3 protein: SARPGQWDGTEAF

J gene: TRBJ2-7
V gene: TRBV27
clone size: few
CDR3 length: 11
CDR3 protein: ASSPGPHYEQY

J gene: TRBJ2-7
V gene: TRBV29-1
clone size: few
CDR3 length: 9
CDR3 protein: SVGISYEQY

J gene: TRBJ2-1
V gene: TRBV6-1
clone size: NA
CDR3 length: 12
CDR3 protein: ASRPDRGRGEQF

J gene: TRBJ2-3
V gene: TRBV6-5
clone size: many
CDR3 length: 15
CDR3 protein: ASSYSSSGGDTDTQY

J gene: TRBJ2-5
V gene: TRBV24-1
clone size: many
CDR3 length: 13
CDR3 protein: ATSDYRGGEETQY

J gene: TRBJ2-7
V gene: TRBV3-1
clone size: many
CDR3 length: 10
CDR3 protein: ASSQGSYEQY

J gene: TRBJ2-5
V gene: TRBV11-2
clone size: many
CDR3 length: 11
CDR3 protein: ASSFPGTETQY

J gene: TRBJ2-5
V gene: TRBV7-7
clone size: many
CDR3 length: 14
CDR3 protein: ASSFSRTSGGETQY

J gene: TRBJ1-1
V gene: TRBV20-1
clone size: many
CDR3 length: 15
CDR3 protein: SARGPLPRRVNTEAF

J gene: TRBJ1-6
V gene: TRBV4-2
clone size: NA
CDR3 length: 15
CDR3 protein: ASSQTSSPSYNSPLH

J gene: TRBJ2-1
V gene: TRBV5-1
clone size: many
CDR3 length: 12
CDR3 protein: ASRTGLNYNEQF

J gene: TRBJ2-7
V gene: TRBV5-1
clone size: many
CDR3 length: 13
CDR3 protein: ASSVRGVGAYEQY